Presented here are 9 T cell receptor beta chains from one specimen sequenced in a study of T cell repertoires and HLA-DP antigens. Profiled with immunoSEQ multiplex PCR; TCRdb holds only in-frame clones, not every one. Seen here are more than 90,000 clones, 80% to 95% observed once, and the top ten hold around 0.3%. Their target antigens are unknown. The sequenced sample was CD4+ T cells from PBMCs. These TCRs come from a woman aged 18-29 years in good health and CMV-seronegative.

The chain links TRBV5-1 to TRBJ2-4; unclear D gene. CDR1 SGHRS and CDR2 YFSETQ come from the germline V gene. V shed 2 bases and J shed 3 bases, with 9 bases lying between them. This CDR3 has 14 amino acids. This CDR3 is CASSFFQDKNIQYF. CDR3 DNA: TGCGCCAGCAGCTTCTTCCAGGACAAAAACATTCAGTACTTC.

CDR3 sequence: CAISDRTRTGETQYF. In DNA form, the CDR3 reads TGTGCCATCAGTGACCGGACTAGGACTGGGGAGACCCAGTACTTC. V is TRBV10-3 and J is TRBJ2-5, with 7 bases that match TRBD2. The CDR3 has 15 residues. Germline CDR1 is ENHRY and CDR2 is SYGVKD. The trim removed 3 bases at V and 5 bases at J, leaving 9 bases unmatched.

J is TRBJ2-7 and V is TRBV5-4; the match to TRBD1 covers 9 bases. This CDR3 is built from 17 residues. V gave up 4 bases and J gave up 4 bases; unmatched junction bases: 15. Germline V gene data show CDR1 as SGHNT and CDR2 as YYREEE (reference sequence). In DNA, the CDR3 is TGTGCCAGCAGCCGTCCCGGGACAGGGACCGCGGGGTACGAGCAGTACTTC. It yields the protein CASSRPGTGTAGYEQYF. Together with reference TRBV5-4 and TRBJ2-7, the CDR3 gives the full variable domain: ETGVTQSPTHLIKTRGQQVTLRCSSQSGHNTVSWYQQALGQGPQFIFQYYREEENGRGNFPPRFSGLQFPNYSSELNVNALELDDSALYLCASSRPGTGTAGYEQYFGPGTRLTVT.

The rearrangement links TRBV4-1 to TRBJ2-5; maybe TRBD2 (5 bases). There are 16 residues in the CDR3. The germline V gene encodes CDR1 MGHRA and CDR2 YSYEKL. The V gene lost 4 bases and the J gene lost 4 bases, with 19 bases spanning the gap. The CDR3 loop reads CASSPGGDRIRETQYF. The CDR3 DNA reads TGCGCCAGCAGCCCAGGAGGTGACCGGATAAGAGAGACCCAGTACTTC.

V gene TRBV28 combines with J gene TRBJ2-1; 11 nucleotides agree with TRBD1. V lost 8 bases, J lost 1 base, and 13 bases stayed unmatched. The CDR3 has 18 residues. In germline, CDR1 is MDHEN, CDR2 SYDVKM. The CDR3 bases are TGTGCCAGCGCGCGCAGGTGGACAGGGGGCCGATCCTACAATGAGCAGTTCTTC. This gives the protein CASARRWTGGRSYNEQFF.

The CDR3, as DNA: TGTGCCAGCAGCCACTCAGGGCTAGCCAAAAACATTCAGTACTTC. The encoded protein is CASSHSGLAKNIQYF. The V gene is TRBV14, the J gene TRBJ2-4, with a tentative D call TRBD1 (5 bases). Germline V lookup: CDR1 SGHDN, CDR2 FVKESK. V was pared by 3 bases and J by 0 bases, with 9 bases between. The CDR3 runs to 15 residues.

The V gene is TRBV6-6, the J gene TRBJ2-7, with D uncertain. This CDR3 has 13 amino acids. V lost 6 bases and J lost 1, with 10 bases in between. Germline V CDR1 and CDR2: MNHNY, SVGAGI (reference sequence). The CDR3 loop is CASRETVSYEQYF. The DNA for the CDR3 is TGTGCCAGCAGGGAAACAGTTTCCTACGAGCAGTACTTC.

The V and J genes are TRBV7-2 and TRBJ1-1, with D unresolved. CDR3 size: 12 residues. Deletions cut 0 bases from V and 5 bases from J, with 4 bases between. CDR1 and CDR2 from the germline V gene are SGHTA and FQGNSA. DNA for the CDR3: TGTGCCAGCAGCTTAGCGTTGACTGAAGCTTTCTTT. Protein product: CASSLALTEAFF.

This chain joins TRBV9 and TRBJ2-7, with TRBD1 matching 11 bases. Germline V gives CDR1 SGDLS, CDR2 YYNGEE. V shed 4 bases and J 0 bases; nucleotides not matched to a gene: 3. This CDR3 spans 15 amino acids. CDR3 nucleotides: TGTGCCAGCAGCCGTGGGACAGGGGGCTCCTACGAGCAGTACTTC. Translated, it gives CASSRGTGGSYEQYF.